This T cell receptor beta chain was obtained from a study of tumor-infiltrating lymphocytes in primary liver carcinoma. The source of the blood RNA was unsorted whole blood, and germline DNA was extracted as well. Production of TCR beta cDNA used roughly 500 ng total RNA together with a constant-region primer. Modified slightly, ARM-PCR produced TCR beta libraries over three nested multiplex PCR rounds. From the multiplex PCR reads, TCRdb called clonotypes with MiXCR, one entry per CDR3 protein. The sample holds hundreds of thousands of distinct CDR3 sequences, approximately 58% seen once. This receptor was taken from a woman aged 25-40 years with primary liver carcinoma and hepatitis B virus infection. Sequencing was performed on peripheral blood.

CDR3 coding DNA: TGTGCCAGCAGCATCGGACTAGCGTCCCAAGAGACCCAGTACTTC. Its protein is CASSIGLASQETQYF. The V and J genes are TRBV5-4 and TRBJ2-5, with 9 positions matching TRBD2. The CDR3 has 15 amino acids. V was pared by 4 bases and J by 1 base, with 5 bases of the junction left unmatched. The germline V gene encodes CDR1 SGHNT and CDR2 YYREEE (reference sequence).